This T cell receptor (delta chain) was sequenced during a study of gamma-delta T cells after stem cell transplantation. TCRdb applied CATT to the RT-PCR reads for clone calling. The repertoire consists of around 3,500 delta-chain clones, with 16% occurring once and the leading ten covering 11% to 15%. The CDR3 covers 20 residues. V gave up 1 base and J gave up 0 bases; unmatched junction bases: 14. CDR1 is GEAIGNYY and CDR2 is EKD in the germline V gene. Worth noting for this clone: A far larger clone is only one base removed, so a read error is likely. This sample includes further DNA sequences coding for the same CDR3.

The sequence came from a human donor. It is not recorded whose cells these are; they may come from a transplant donor. Specimen: gamma-delta T cells. The rearrangement joins TRDV2 to TRDJ1, with 12 bases fitting TRDD3. The chain's CDR3 is CACDTVQLGDTSLYTDKLIF. The DNA for the CDR3 is TGTGCCTGTGACACAGTCCAGCTGGGGGATACGTCTCTTTACACCGATAAACTCATCTTT.